The present T cell receptor (beta chain) was sequenced within a study of technical replicates of blood from a handful of donors. Produced via immunoSEQ multiplex PCR; TCRdb's table is partial and in-frame only. Among 60,000 to 80,000 clones listed, roughly 92% were seen once. Germline lookup yields CDR1 MNHEY and CDR2 SMNVEV (reference sequence). The V and J ends lost 7 bases and 3 bases respectively, with 12 bases between them. The CDR3 runs to 13 residues. The rearrangement joins TRBV27 to TRBJ2-5; D remains unclear. This clonotype originated in a human donor in good health. The sequenced material came from T cells isolated from PBMCs. The CDR3 sequence is CASTPNNEETQYF. CDR3 DNA: TGTGCCAGCACCCCAAACAACGAAGAGACCCAGTACTTC.